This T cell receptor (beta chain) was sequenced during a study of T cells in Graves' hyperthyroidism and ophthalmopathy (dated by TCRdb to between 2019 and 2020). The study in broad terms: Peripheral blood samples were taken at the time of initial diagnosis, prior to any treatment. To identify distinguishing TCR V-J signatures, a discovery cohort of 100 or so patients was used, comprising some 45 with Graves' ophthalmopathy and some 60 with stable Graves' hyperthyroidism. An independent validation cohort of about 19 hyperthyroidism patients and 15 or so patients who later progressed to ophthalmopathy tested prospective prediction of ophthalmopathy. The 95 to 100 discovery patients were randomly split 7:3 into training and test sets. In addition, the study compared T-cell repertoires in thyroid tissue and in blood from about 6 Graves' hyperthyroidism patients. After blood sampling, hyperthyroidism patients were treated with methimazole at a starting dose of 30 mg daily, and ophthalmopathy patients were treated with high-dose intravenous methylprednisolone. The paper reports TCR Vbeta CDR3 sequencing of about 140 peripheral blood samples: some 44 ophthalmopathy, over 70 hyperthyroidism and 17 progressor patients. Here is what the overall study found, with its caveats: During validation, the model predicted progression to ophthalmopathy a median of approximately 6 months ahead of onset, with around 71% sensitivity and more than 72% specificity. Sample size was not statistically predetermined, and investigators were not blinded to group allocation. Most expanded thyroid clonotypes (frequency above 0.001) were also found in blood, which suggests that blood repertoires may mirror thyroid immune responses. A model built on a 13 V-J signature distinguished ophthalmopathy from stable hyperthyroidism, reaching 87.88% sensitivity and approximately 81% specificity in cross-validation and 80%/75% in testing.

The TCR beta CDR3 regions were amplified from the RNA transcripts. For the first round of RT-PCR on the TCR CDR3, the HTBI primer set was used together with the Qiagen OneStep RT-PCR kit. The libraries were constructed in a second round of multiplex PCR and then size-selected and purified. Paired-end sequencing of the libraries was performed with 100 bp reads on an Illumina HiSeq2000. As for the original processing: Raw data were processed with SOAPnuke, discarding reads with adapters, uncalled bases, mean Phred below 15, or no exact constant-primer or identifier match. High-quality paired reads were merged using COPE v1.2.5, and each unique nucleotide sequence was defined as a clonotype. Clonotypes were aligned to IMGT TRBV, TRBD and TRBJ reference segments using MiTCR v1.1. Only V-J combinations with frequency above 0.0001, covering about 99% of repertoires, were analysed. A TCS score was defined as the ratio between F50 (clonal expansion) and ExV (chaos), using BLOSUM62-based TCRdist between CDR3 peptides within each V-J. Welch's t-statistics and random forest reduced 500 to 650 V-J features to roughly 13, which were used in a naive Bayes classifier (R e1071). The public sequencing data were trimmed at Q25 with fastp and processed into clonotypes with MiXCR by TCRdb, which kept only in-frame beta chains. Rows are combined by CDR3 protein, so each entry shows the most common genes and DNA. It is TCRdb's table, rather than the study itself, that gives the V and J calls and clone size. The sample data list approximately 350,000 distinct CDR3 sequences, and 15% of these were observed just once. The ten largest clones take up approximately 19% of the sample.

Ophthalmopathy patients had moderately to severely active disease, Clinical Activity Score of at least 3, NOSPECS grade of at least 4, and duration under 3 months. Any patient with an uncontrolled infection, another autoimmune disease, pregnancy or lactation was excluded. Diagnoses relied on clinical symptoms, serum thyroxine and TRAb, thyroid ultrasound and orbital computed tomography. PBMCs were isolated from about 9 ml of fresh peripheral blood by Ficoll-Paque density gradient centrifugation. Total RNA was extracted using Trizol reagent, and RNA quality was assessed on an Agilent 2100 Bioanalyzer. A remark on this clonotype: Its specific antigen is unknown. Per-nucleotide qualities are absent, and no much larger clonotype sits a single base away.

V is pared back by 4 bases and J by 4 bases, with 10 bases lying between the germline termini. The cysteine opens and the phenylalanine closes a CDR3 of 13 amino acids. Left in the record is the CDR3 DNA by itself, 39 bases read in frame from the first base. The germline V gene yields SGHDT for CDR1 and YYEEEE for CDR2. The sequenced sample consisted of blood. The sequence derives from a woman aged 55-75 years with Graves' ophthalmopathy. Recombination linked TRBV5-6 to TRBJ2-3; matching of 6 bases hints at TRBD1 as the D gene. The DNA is TGTGCCAGCAGCCGTAGGGGGTCAGATACGCAGTATTTT. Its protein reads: CASSRRGSDTQYF.